A single sample gave rise to the 13 T cell receptor beta chains below, sequenced in a study of molecular identifiers for immune sequencing clone quantification. TCRdb fed the PCR reads into MiXCR, producing one record per CDR3 protein. The sample holds approximately 97,000 distinct CDR3 sequences; around 37% are singletons and the top ten take less than 10%. Sequencing was performed on naive CD8+ T cells from blood, with Jurkat cell RNA spiked in. The subset is: FACS-sorted CD8+CD4-CCR7+CD45RA+ naive T cells. These receptors were collected from a human donor in good health. Some libraries in this study had Jurkat cell RNA spiked in.

Ten or more counts support this clonotype. This chain links TRBV29-1 with TRBJ1-2; 7 nucleotides line up with TRBD1. CDR3 length equals 15 residues. The V and J ends lost 1 base and 0 bases, in that order; junction bases with no gene match: 5. CDR1 SQVTM and CDR2 ANQGSEA come from the germline V gene. This CDR3 is CSVEAPGQTNYGYTF. DNA for the CDR3: TGCAGCGTTGAAGCGCCGGGACAGACTAACTATGGCTACACCTTC.

Points on this clonotype: A much larger clone is a single base away; this may be a read error. V is TRBV20-1 and J is TRBJ1-1, with D possibly being TRBD1 (5 bases). Germline CDR1 DFQATT, CDR2 SNEGSKA (reference sequence). V lost 0 bases and J 4 bases, leaving 9 bases between the germline ends. The CDR3 is 13 residues long. The CDR3 reads CSAREGLLTEAFF. The CDR3 coding sequence is TGCAGTGCTAGAGAGGGACTCCTCACTGAAGCTTTCTTT.

The table lists this clonotype with many counts. This chain joins TRBV6-5 and TRBJ2-5; D is possibly TRBD2 (5 bases). V lost 0 bases and J 5 bases, leaving 13 bases between the germline ends. The CDR3 loop spans 15 amino acids. CDR1 and CDR2 (germline): MNHEY, SVGAGI. The CDR3 protein is CASSYSRGGEETQYF. The CDR3 bases are TGTGCCAGCAGTTACTCACGCGGTGGGGAGGAGACCCAGTACTTC.

V gene TRBV4-1 combines with J gene TRBJ2-7; 11 bases agree with TRBD2. V lost 5 bases to trimming and J lost 6 bases; unmatched junction nucleotides: 9. Germline-derived CDR1 and CDR2 are MGHRA and YSYEKL. This CDR3 spans 15 amino acids. The CDR3 here is CASSAPGTSGIEQYF. CDR3 sequence (DNA): TGCGCCAGCAGCGCGCCCGGGACTAGCGGCATCGAGCAGTACTTC.

This clonotype has ten or more counts. The CDR3: CASSFRDKQETQYF. The CDR3 region has the DNA TGTGCCAGCAGTTTTCGGGACAAGCAAGAGACCCAGTACTTC. The V gene is TRBV28, the J gene TRBJ2-5, with D maybe TRBD1 (6 bases). The CDR3 consists of 14 residues. Germline V gene data show CDR1 as MDHEN and CDR2 as SYDVKM. The V and J ends lost 3 bases and 2 bases respectively, with 10 bases between them.

The CDR3 is CASSQGGNEQFF. The CDR3 DNA sequence: TGCGCCAGCAGCCAAGGGGGCAATGAGCAGTTCTTC. V is TRBV4-1 and J is TRBJ2-1; D call uncertain. The CDR3 runs 12 residues. V was trimmed by 1 base and J by 6 bases, leaving 4 bases between them. Per germline, CDR1 MGHRA and CDR2 YSYEKL.

The sample holds a few counts of this clonotype. The V gene is TRBV28, the J gene TRBJ2-1, with D perhaps TRBD1 or TRBD2 (5 bases each). CDR3 length: 15 amino acids. Germline-derived CDR1 and CDR2 are MDHEN and SYDVKM. V was trimmed by 7 bases and J by 10 bases, leaving 23 bases between them. The CDR3: CASTPPGRTQEEQFF. CDR3 DNA: TGTGCCAGCACCCCCCCGGGACGCACCCAGGAGGAGCAGTTCTTC.

This clonotype was found many times. This chain links TRBV7-2 with TRBJ2-7; D not resolved. The germline V gene has CDR1 SGHTA and CDR2 FQGNSA. V was clipped by 6 bases and J by 6 bases, with 6 bases between them. The CDR3 has 10 residues. The CDR3 region has the DNA TGTGCCAGCAGGGGTCTCGAGCAGTACTTC. This codes for CASRGLEQYF.

Worth noting for this clonotype: A single base separates this from a much larger clone, so it may be a read error. The V gene is TRBV4-2, the J gene TRBJ2-3, with D perhaps being TRBD1 or TRBD2 (6 bases each). Trimming stripped 0 bases from V and 4 bases from J, with 14 bases between. Per the germline V gene, CDR1 is LGHNA and CDR2 is YNFKEQ. The CDR3 spans 16 residues. This chain's CDR3 is CASSQDPPGGADTQYF. The DNA for the CDR3 is TGTGCCAGCAGCCAAGATCCCCCCGGGGGCGCAGATACGCAGTATTTT.

The chain combines TRBV19 with TRBJ2-1, with D unresolved. Germline CDR1 is LNHDA and CDR2 is SQIVND (reference sequence). V dropped 4 bases and J dropped 3 bases, with 16 bases sitting between them. This CDR3 has 16 amino acids. CDR3 nucleotides: TGTGCCAGTAGTACCGTGGCCCTCCTGGACTACAATGAGCAGTTCTTC. Amino acid sequence: CASSTVALLDYNEQFF.

In nucleotides, the CDR3 is TGTGCCAGCAGCTTAGTTTTACGGGGCGATGGCGAGCAGTACTTC. Protein: CASSLVLRGDGEQYF. The chain joins TRBV11-2 to TRBJ2-7; D may be TRBD1 or TRBD2 (5 bases each). Looked up from germline, CDR1 is SGHAT and CDR2 is FQNNGV. V gave up 1 base and J gave up 6 bases, with 16 bases separating them. The CDR3 extends over 15 amino acids. Full variable domain (missing parts from reference TRBV11-2 and TRBJ2-7): EAGVAQSPRYKIIEKRQSVAFWCNPISGHATLYWYQQILGQGPKLLIQFQNNGVVDDSQLPKDRFSAERLKGVDSTLKIQPAKLEDSAVYLCASSLVLRGDGEQYFGPGTRLTVT.

This clonotype was counted at least ten times. V usage is TRBV15 and J usage is TRBJ1-1, with D maybe TRBD1 (6 bases). This CDR3 contains 14 residues. With 5 bases removed from V and 7 bases from J, the gap between germline ends came to 17 bases. From germline, CDR1 is LNHNV and CDR2 YYDKDF (reference sequence). The CDR3: CATSYLSRGDEAFF. The DNA for the CDR3 is TGTGCCACCAGCTATCTCTCCAGGGGTGATGAAGCTTTCTTT.

This clonotype was observed a few times. The chain is built from TRBV7-9 and TRBJ2-7; 7 bases agree with TRBD2. There are 12 residues in the CDR3. V trimming: 5 bases; J trimming: 5 bases; junction bases outside the gene matches: 3. The germline V gene encodes CDR1 SEHNR and CDR2 FQNEAQ (reference sequence). CDR3 region: CASSMAGDEQYF. CDR3 in DNA: TGTGCCAGCAGCATGGCGGGAGACGAGCAGTACTTC. Variable domain in full (rest from reference TRBV7-9 and TRBJ2-7): DTGVSQNPRHKITKRGQNVTFRCDPISEHNRLYWYRQTLGQGPEFLTYFQNEAQLEKSRLLSDRFSAERPKGSFSTLEIQRTEQGDSAMYLCASSMAGDEQYFGPGTRLTVT.